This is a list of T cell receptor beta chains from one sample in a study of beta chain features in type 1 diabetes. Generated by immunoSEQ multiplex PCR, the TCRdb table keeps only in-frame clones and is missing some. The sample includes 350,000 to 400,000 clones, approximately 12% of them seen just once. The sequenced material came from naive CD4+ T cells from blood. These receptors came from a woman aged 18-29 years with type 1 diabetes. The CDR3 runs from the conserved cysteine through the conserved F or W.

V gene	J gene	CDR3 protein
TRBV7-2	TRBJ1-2	CASSTGTLRLGYTF
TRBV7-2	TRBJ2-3	CASSSGLYPGDTQYF
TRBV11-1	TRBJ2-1	CASSERPGLAGGIGNEQFF
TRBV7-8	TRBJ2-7	CASSPPTVTYEQYF
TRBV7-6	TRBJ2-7	CASSQGRVGEQYF
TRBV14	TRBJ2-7	CASSQEYLVGEQYF
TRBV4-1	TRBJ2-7	CASSQVGTDYEQYF
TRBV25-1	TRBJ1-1	CASMVGGGTEAFF
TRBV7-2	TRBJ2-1	CASSLSPGLAHEQFF
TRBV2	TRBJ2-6	CASSELSAGANVLTF
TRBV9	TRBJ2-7	CASSPGTSGNLYEQYF
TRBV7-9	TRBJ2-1	CASSPVYMGEVVYEQFF
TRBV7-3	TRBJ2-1	CASSPGTYNEQFF
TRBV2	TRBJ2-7	CASSEALGVHEQYF
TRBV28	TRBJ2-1	CASSSLRQRGNAYNEQFF
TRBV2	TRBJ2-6	CASSRPGTGTGANVLTF
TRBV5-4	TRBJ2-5	CASSLGIGTGKYLGKETQYF
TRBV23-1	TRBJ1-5	CASSLRGQPQHF
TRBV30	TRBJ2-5	CAWSWSPRGSETQYF
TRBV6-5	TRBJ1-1	CASSYIWGEFNTEAFF
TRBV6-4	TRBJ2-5	CASTGAGGRETQYF
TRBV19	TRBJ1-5	CASRIQGYSNQPQHF
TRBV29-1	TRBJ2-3	CSVVGRTSTDTQYF
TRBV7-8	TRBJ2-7	CASSHSGGRSYEQYF
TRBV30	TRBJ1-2	CAWSGSDRGGYTF
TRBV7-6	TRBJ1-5	CASSSRNNQPQHF
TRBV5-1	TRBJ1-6	CASSYGQSSYNSPLHF
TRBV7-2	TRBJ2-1	CASTPGTTYNEQFF
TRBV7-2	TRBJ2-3	CASSLALWGGTDTQYF
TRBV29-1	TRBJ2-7	CSVEAVNGGEQYF
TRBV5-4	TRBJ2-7	CASSIDHYEQYF
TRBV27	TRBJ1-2	CASSPGQDYGYTF
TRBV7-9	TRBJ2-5	CASSFDLAGTETQYF
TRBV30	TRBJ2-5	CAWSVAGAETQYF
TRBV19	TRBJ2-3	CASSPGVLMGTQYF
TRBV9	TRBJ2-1	CASSHNSYNEQFF
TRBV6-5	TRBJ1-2	CASTPRFRGNYGYTF
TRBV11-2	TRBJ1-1	CASSREQGQMNTEAFF
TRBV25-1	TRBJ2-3	CASSFAGGLTDTQYF
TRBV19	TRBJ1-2	CASKRETYGYTF
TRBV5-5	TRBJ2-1	CASSFPRSSYNEQFF
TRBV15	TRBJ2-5	CATSKVPQPQETQYF
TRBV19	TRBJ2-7	CASSIGPGLPYEQYF
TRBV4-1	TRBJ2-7	CASSQVGGGGQYF
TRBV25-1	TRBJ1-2	CASSGRAYGYTF
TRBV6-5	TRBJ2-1	CASSSGLNEQFF
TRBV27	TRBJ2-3	CASSLQTGGATTDTQYF
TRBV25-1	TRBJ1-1	CASSESWGGSGTEAFF
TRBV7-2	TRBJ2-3	CASSPDSGTDTQYF
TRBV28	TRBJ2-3	CASSLLYSTDTQYF
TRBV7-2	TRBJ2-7	CASSFVADSSYEQYF
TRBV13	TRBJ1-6	CASSLGGHPYNSPLHF
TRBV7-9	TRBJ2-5	CASSLALGTGQETQYF